This T cell receptor (beta chain) was identified during a study of cytotoxic CD8 clonotypes in ibrutinib-treated CLL (dated by TCRdb to about 2021). Background on the whole study: The cohort included roughly 15 treatment-naive and approximately eleven relapsed/refractory patients; some 18 were IGHV unmutated. Partial responses were observed in around 25 patients and complete responses in 2; after a median follow-up of 68 months, remission was maintained in 14 patients and progression was observed in approximately twelve. Response samples were taken after a median of approximately a year on treatment, ranging from 6 to 36 months. Samples averaged approximately 240,000 productive templates and some 91,000 productive rearrangements. Longitudinal samples were available for about 30% of the roughly 86 trial participants. Cryopreserved peripheral blood mononuclear cells were obtained prior to treatment, at the time of response, and at either disease progression or sustained remission. All remission and progressive disease samples were collected while patients were still receiving ibrutinib.

The sample's time point label, in plain terms: more than 10 months on ibrutinib. For TCR beta library preparation, around 1.9 micrograms of genomic DNA were extracted from the cryopreserved PBMCs. Longitudinal blood samples from CLL patients on ibrutinib monotherapy were analyzed using high-throughput TCR beta sequencing. The patients were enrolled in a single-center, open-label phase 2 trial of ibrutinib monotherapy. A MiSeq instrument was used for deep resolution sequencing, which targeted depths ranging from 1 in 1 million up to 1 in 200,000 T cells, with coverage averaging 10x for each clonotype. TCR beta libraries were generated with the immunoSEQ hsTCRB Kit. As for the original processing: ImmunoSEQ Data Assistant and ImmunoSEQ Analyzer were used for data analysis, and V, D and J genes were assigned according to IMGT definitions. Clonality was computed as one minus normalized Shannon entropy of productive rearrangement frequencies, ranging from 0 to 1. Only overrepresented clonotypes making up at least 0.05% of each patient's repertoire were included in the public clonotype analysis. About twelve repertoires from age-matched healthy donors, obtained from immuneACCESS, served as clonality controls. In TCRdb, the immuneACCESS table is reduced to in-frame sequences with V and J assigned. These tables do not hold every clone; where another copy was compared, an unresolved V gene accounts for under half, and the others remain unexplained. Clonal size and the V and J genes are those of that table, whereas D and trimming came from the DNA. The sample includes fewer than 80,000 clones, with approximately 62% observed a single time. The ten largest account for roughly 14% of the sample.

This clone was counted between two and nine times. The antigen it binds to is not known. Base quality data are lacking; no much larger clone is found one base away. Clipping removes 2 bases from V and 4 bases from J, with 4 as the unmatched junction base count. The germline V gene specifies SNHLY as CDR1 and FYNNEI as CDR2. From the cysteine through the phenylalanine, the CDR3 covers 15 amino acids. This entry keeps only the CDR3 DNA: 45 bases, framed from base 1. Study-wide conclusions, independent of this receptor: Sampling times were not matched between patients in sustained remission and patients whose disease was progressing, and lymph node repertoires were not examined. Clonality rose at ibrutinib response, remained stable during sustained remission, and dropped back toward baseline at progression. Baseline clonality was found to be higher than that of age-matched healthy donors and was strongly correlated with circulating CD8+ T-cell counts. Public clonotypes were rare and either shrank or stayed stable during treatment, and the rise in clonality at ibrutinib response reflected expansion of private clonotypes.

The chain is assembled from TRBV2 and TRBJ2-2, and 7 bases in between align with TRBD1. The sequence derives from a human donor with chronic lymphocytic leukemia. Here the sequenced sample was PBMCs, taken after 12 months of ibrutinib treatment. In nucleotides, the sequence is TGTGCCAGCAGTGAAAGGGGGCAGATCACCGGGGAGCTGTTTTTT. Its product reads: CASSERGQITGELFF.